This T cell receptor beta chain was profiled in a study of blood T cell repertoires in COVID-19 (TCRdb year 2020). Regarding the research as a whole: Samples covering the acute and convalescent phases of COVID-19 were provided by collaborators in the United States, Italy and Spain. The material from the prospective study consisted of cDNA or gDNA derived from T cells, B-cell-depleted T cells, or PBMCs. Deeply sampled blood TCRbeta repertoires from subjects exposed to, actively infected with, or recovered from COVID-19 were included in the dataset. A freely available public database, intended as a resource for researchers studying the immune response to SARS-CoV-2, is where the repertoires were released. The samples were drawn from the first 160 participants of the ongoing ImmuneRACE study and from 950 to 1,500 subjects provided by 6 global collaborators. Nearly every sample came with metadata listing a de-identified subject ID, COVID-19 status, age in years and sex. Where HLA class I and class II types were available, the types were taken from metadata supplied by the sample provider, not from assay-based typing. Study-level results and caveats: Clinical and demographic metadata were provided uncurated, with the amount varying by source and participant.

This clone was observed a handful of times. The antigen it binds to is not known. There are no base qualities to consult, and no much larger clone falls within one base. Collaborating institutions collected whole blood in K2EDTA tubes following their own protocols. For TCRbeta analysis, collaborator samples were shipped as frozen whole blood, as isolated PBMCs, or as DNA extracted from either sample type. Counted from cysteine to phenylalanine, this CDR3 has 13 amino acids. The CDR3 DNA has 39 bases and is translated from base 1. The germline ends are 10 bases apart after V is trimmed by 1 base and J by 7 bases. CDR1 and CDR2 are read off the germline V gene (reference sequence) as LGHDT and YNNKEL. The immunoSEQ Assay, a bias-controlled multiplex PCR, was used to amplify TCRbeta CDR3 regions from genomic DNA. Under the source paper's analysis protocol: Nucleated cell counts per sample were estimated from amplification of reference gene primers within the assay. To quantify the absolute abundance of each unique TCRbeta CDR3 rearrangement, sequence reads were collapsed and filtered. Productive Simpson clonality was computed per sample as the square root of Simpson's diversity index over productive rearrangements. In its TCRdb copy, this immuneACCESS table keeps in-frame sequences only and misses some clones. Where compared with another copy, unresolved V genes explain less than half of these, and the others have no known cause. V and J calls and clone size come straight from that table; D and trimming were deduced from the DNA. Here the sample has nearly 200,000 clones; roughly four fifths occur a single time. Around 6.9% of the sample is in the top ten clones.

The receptor's source is a human donor with acute or convalescent COVID-19. The donor label of this sample is uncertain. The chain is made from TRBV3-1 (or the pseudogene TRBV3-2) and TRBJ1-2, and perhaps TRBD1 as D gene, on 5 matching bases. The specimen was peripheral blood. The sequence in DNA is TGTGCCAGCAGCCAAGCAGGGAAGGGTGGCTACACCTTC. Translation gives CASSQAGKGGYTF.